This T cell receptor beta chain stems from a study of OX40 agonist ivuxolimab in advanced cancers. Study-wide context: Dose-escalation patients' cancers were hepatocellular carcinoma, melanoma, renal cell or head and neck cancer. Study-wide results and caveats: At 0.1-3.0 mg/kg, partial responders had clonal expansion among the lowest observed.

The length of the CDR3 is 16 residues. Trimming at V came to 0 bases and at J to 3 bases, leaving 4 bases not matched to a gene. Germline V CDR1 and CDR2: ENHRY, SYGVKD. Using immunoSEQ multiplex PCR, the repertoire was profiled, and TCRdb retains in-frame clones only, with some absent. The repertoire holds roughly 74,000 clones, with around 87% as singletons. In the case of this clone: The antigen is unknown.

Autoimmune disease history or systemic immunosuppression was exclusionary. This clonotype originated in an adult with an advanced solid tumor such as melanoma, head and neck, liver or kidney cancer. The chain links TRBV10-3 to TRBJ1-5, with 8 bases fitting TRBD1. Sequenced material: CD4+ or CD8+ T cells sorted from blood, taken in a trial of the OX40 agonist ivuxolimab. The CDR3 sequence is CAISESRQGFNQPQHF. CDR3 bases: TGTGCCATCAGTGAGTCTAGACAGGGGTTCAATCAGCCCCAGCATTTT.